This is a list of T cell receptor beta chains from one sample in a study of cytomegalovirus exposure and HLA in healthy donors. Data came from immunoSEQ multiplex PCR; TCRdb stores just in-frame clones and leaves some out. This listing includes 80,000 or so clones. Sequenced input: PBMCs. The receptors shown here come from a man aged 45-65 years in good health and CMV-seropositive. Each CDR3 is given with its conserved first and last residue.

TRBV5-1,CASSAGTGDNEQFF
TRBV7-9,CASSFGGSSYNEQFF
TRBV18,CASSPGLGQADGANVLTF
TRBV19,CASTLLSGGIVGGELFF
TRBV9,CASSLRQDDEQYF
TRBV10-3,CAIRGGNSYNEQFF
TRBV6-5,CASSRQGDGYTF
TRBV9,CASSVAGQGADTQYF
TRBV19,CASSIAGAGNEQFF
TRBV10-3,CAISESRVQGTEAFF
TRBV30,CAWSAGVSGNTIYF
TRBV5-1,CASRRTSGDDTQYF
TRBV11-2,CASRKPGGNEQFF
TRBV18,CASSPPPRTALPGFF
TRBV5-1,CASTAGASSEQFF
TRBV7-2,CASSLNTGGGTDTQYF
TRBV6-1,CASSEWVDSDDEQYF